These T cell receptor beta chains were read from a single sample in a study of T cell repertoires in cytomegalovirus infection. These receptors' antigens are unknown. TCRdb reprocessed the reads with MiXCR, giving one entry per CDR3 protein. The data show about 280,000 distinct CDR3 sequences, around 20% seen once. Specimen: cultured PBMCs, collected from culture after CMV antigen stimulation. These receptors originate from a human donor in good health (CMV status not recorded). Some clones in this sample may be carry-over from other donors' samples. CDR3s include the opening cysteine and the closing phenylalanine or tryptophan.

j_gene,v_gene,CDR3aa
TRBJ2-1,TRBV7-2,CANRIGPYSYNEQFF
TRBJ2-1,TRBV24-1,CATGTRRSIDEQFF
TRBJ2-1,TRBV29-1,CSVARLTGEQFF
TRBJ2-3,TRBV4-3,CASSPRGGGDTSTDTQYF
TRBJ2-1,TRBV12-3/TRBV12-4,CASSSRGTGVREQFF
TRBJ2-1,TRBV6-6,CASSPQPGTAYNEQFF
TRBJ2-7,TRBV20-1,CRVGQGNEQYF
TRBJ1-4,TRBV7-4,CASSLEPIATNEKLFF
TRBJ1-3,TRBV28,CASSPRDNSFGNTIYF
TRBJ1-5,TRBV19,CASRTGGDSNQPQHF
TRBJ2-1,TRBV7-9,CASSPGRGIDEQFF
TRBJ2-7,TRBV23-1,CASSQKTGGGYEQYF
TRBJ2-3,TRBV6-2/TRBV6-3,CASTWGQGHTDTQYF
TRBJ2-1,TRBV13,CASEGTSRPNEQFF
TRBJ1-1,TRBV3-1,CASSQVGGTEAFF
TRBJ2-1,TRBV9,CASSVGTGPLSSYNEQFF
TRBJ2-1,TRBV7-6,CASSQTGGNEQFF